These T cell receptor beta chains were read from a single sample in a study of blood T cell repertoires in COVID-19. Using immunoSEQ multiplex PCR, the repertoire was profiled, and TCRdb retains in-frame clones only, with some absent. The sample holds about 160,000 clones; around 80% are singletons and the top ten take approximately 3.6%. The sample taken for sequencing was PBMCs or T cells enriched from blood (not recorded which). These receptors were obtained from a woman aged 55 to 70 who had recovered from COVID-19. The CDR3 runs from the conserved cysteine through the conserved F or W. The D gene is left open where the match is weak. Size tells how often a clone was seen (once, few, many) or the class of an expanded clone, and some rows leave it out.

J	V	size	D	DNA	CDR3
TRBJ1-1	TRBV19	.	.	TGTGCCAGTAGTGCCCTCACAGGAGCACTGAACACTGAAGCTTTCTTT	CASSALTGALNTEAFF
TRBJ2-1	TRBV27	few	TRBD2	TGTGCCAGCAGTTCGACTAGCGGGGGAGAAAATGAGCAGTTCTTC	CASSSTSGGENEQFF
TRBJ2-3	TRBV4-1	.	TRBD1	TGCGCCAGCAGCCAAGGCCTCGGGACAGCTAGCACAGATACGCAGTATTTT	CASSQGLGTASTDTQYF
TRBJ1-3	TRBV6-1	.	.	TGTGCCAGCAGTGAAACTACCGGAAACACCATATATTTT	CASSETTGNTIYF
TRBJ1-3	TRBV2	.	TRBD1	TGTGCCAGCAGAGCAAGACAGGGGAATGGAAACACCATATATTTT	CASRARQGNGNTIYF
TRBJ1-3	TRBV6-5	many	.	TGTGCCAGCAGAGACACCCGAAAAAACACCATATATTTT	CASRDTRKNTIYF
TRBJ1-4	TRBV25-1	.	TRBD1	TGTGCCAGCAGTGAAAGGGGACAGGGGTTTGAAAAACTGTTTTTT	CASSERGQGFEKLFF
TRBJ1-3	TRBV30	.	TRBD1	TGTGCCTGGAGTGGAACAGGGGGCGAACACACCATATATTTT	CAWSGTGGEHTIYF
TRBJ2-7	TRBV9	.	TRBD1	TGTGCCAGCAGCGCGGGGACAGGTGGTTTGGAGCAGTACTTC	CASSAGTGGLEQYF
TRBJ1-2	TRBV3-1/TRBV3-2	.	.	TGTGCCAGCAGCCCTACGGGGGGACGGGCTTACTATGGCTACACCTTC	CASSPTGGRAYYGYTF
TRBJ2-2	TRBV2	once	TRBD1	TGTGCCAGCAGTGATGACAGGGTACCCGGGGAGCTGTTTTTT	CASSDDRVPGELFF
TRBJ1-1	TRBV11-3	few	TRBD1	TGTGCCAGCAGCCGCCCAGGGGGCTCTGAAGCTTTCTTT	CASSRPGGSEAFF
TRBJ2-7	TRBV4-1	.	.	TGCGCCAGCAGCCAGGACGGGACTGGGAGCTCCTACGAGCAGTACTTC	CASSQDGTGSSYEQYF
TRBJ2-7	TRBV12-5	.	TRBD1	TGTGCTAGTGGAAAGGACAGGGGGTGGACCTACGAGCAGTACTTC	CASGKDRGWTYEQYF
TRBJ2-2	TRBV5-5	.	TRBD1	TGTGCCAGCAGCCCCGGGACAGGGTATACCGGGGAGCTGTTTTTT	CASSPGTGYTGELFF
TRBJ1-1	TRBV3-1/TRBV3-2	few	.	TGTGCCAGCAGCCAACCCCTGCACACAGCTGAAGCTTTCTTT	CASSQPLHTAEAFF
TRBJ1-5	TRBV6-1	.	.	TGTGCCAGCAGTGAAGTGGAGAAAGTACACCCATATCAGCCCCAGCATTTT	CASSEVEKVHPYQPQHF